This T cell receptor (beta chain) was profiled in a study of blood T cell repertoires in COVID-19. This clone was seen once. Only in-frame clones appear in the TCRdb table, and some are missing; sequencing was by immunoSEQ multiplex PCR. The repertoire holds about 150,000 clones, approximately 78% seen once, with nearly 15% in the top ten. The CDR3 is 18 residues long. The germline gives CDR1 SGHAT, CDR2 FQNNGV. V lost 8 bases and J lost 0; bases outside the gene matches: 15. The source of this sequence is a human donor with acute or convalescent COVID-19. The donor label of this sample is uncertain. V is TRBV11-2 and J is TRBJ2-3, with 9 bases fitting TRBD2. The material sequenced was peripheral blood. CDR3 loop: CASLHYPTSGTSTDTQYF. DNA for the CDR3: TGTGCCAGCCTACATTACCCGACTAGCGGTACTAGCACAGATACGCAGTATTTT.